These T cell receptor beta chains were read from a single sample in a study of T cells in Graves' hyperthyroidism and ophthalmopathy. TCRdb itself ran the multiplex PCR reads through MiXCR, one entry per CDR3 protein. Here the sample spans hundreds of thousands of distinct CDR3 sequences, roughly a quarter being singletons. Sequencing input: blood. The receptors derive from a woman younger than 45 with Graves' ophthalmopathy. Each CDR3 is given with its conserved first and last residue. The order of the fields is D gene, clone size, J gene, V gene, CDR3 protein, CDR3 DNA. D genes are given only for firm matches. Part of the rows lack a size; the others show once, few, many or a class for expanded clones.

.,.,TRBJ1-3,TRBV10-3,CAITDEGLGNTIYF,TGTGCCATCACAGACGAGGGTTTAGGAAACACCATATATTTT
.,many,TRBJ1-5,TRBV6-1,CASSGGSNQPQHF,TGTGCCAGCTCCGGGGGTTCCAATCAGCCCCAGCATTTT
TRBD1,.,TRBJ1-1,TRBV30,CAWSGQGGEAFF,TGTGCCTGGAGTGGGCAGGGGGGCGAAGCTTTCTTT
.,many,TRBJ1-2,TRBV28,CASSSEGSAYGYTF,TGTGCCAGCAGTTCCGAGGGATCGGCGTATGGCTACACCTTC
.,.,TRBJ2-5,TRBV6-1,CASKRGTSTQETQYF,TGTGCCAGCAAGCGAGGGACTTCGACTCAAGAGACCCAGTACTTC
.,.,TRBJ1-1,TRBV29-1,CSVEQTSGNTEAFF,TGCAGCGTTGAACAGACATCCGGGAACACTGAAGCTTTCTTT
.,many,TRBJ2-4,TRBV20-1,CSASPTAIAKNIQYF,TGCAGTGCTAGCCCCACGGCAATAGCCAAAAACATTCAGTACTTC
.,few,TRBJ1-2,TRBV30,CAWSLPGLDYGYTF,TGTGCCTGGAGTCTTCCAGGTTTGGACTATGGCTACACCTTC
.,.,TRBJ1-2,TRBV10-3,CAIKWQGGYGYTF,TGTGCCATCAAGTGGCAGGGAGGCTATGGCTACACCTTC
TRBD2,once,TRBJ2-5,TRBV12-3/TRBV12-4,CASSTTREAQYF,TGTGCCAGCAGTACCACTCGGGAGGCCCAGTACTTC
TRBD1,many,TRBJ1-1,TRBV7-7,CASTEKGQGEMNTEAFF,TGTGCTAGCACCGAAAAGGGACAGGGGGAGATGAACACTGAAGCTTTCTTT
.,many,TRBJ2-2,TRBV6-4,CASSSESTGELFF,TGTGCCAGCAGTTCAGAGTCCACCGGGGAGCTGTTTTTT
.,many,TRBJ2-5,TRBV9,CASSAGRDQTQYF,TGTGCCAGCAGCGCCGGCAGGGATCAGACCCAGTACTTC
.,.,TRBJ2-5,TRBV6-5,CASTLNGETQYF,TGTGCCAGCACCCTCAATGGGGAGACCCAGTACTTC
.,few,TRBJ1-1,TRBV6-1,CASSVTKGGTEAFF,TGTGCCAGCAGTGTTACTAAGGGGGGCACTGAAGCTTTCTTT
.,many,TRBJ1-6,TRBV15,CATSRDAGNSPLHF,TGTGCCACCAGCAGAGATGCGGGTAATTCACCCCTCCACTTT
.,many,TRBJ1-1,TRBV4-3,CASSQVGNLNTEAFF,TGCGCCAGCAGCCAAGTCGGGAACCTTAACACTGAAGCTTTCTTT
.,once,TRBJ2-5,TRBV20-1,CSARNYRVGETQYF,TGCAGTGCTAGGAATTACAGGGTGGGGGAGACCCAGTACTTC
.,many,TRBJ1-1,TRBV6-1,CASSPTYRVTEAFF,TGTGCCAGCAGCCCTACCTACAGGGTCACTGAAGCTTTCTTT
.,.,TRBJ1-1,TRBV29-1,CSVQLGGNTEAFF,TGCAGCGTTCAGCTAGGGGGGAACACTGAAGCTTTCTTT
TRBD2,many,TRBJ2-5,TRBV7-2,CASSLRLALETQYF,TGTGCCAGCAGCTTAAGACTAGCGTTGGAGACCCAGTACTTC
.,few,TRBJ2-2,TRBV7-6,CASSLGGTEPNTGELFF,TGTGCCAGCAGCTTAGGGGGGACGGAACCGAACACCGGGGAGCTGTTTTTT
.,many,TRBJ1-2,TRBV4-1,CASSQVDRYGYTF,TGCGCCAGCAGCCAAGTGGACAGATATGGCTACACCTTC
TRBD2,few,TRBJ2-7,TRBV7-9,CASAGGLAYEQYF,TGTGCCAGCGCGGGGGGACTTGCCTACGAGCAGTACTTC
TRBD2,.,TRBJ2-5,TRBV10-3,CAISEVVAGTQETQYF,TGTGCCATCAGTGAGGTAGTAGCGGGGACACAAGAGACCCAGTACTTC
.,many,TRBJ1-2,TRBV12-3/TRBV12-4,CASTLGVGYTF,TGTGCCAGCACCCTCGGGGTTGGCTACACCTTC
.,many,TRBJ2-7,TRBV20-1,CSARLRDGAYEQYF,TGCAGTGCTAGACTCCGGGACGGTGCCTACGAGCAGTACTTC
TRBD2,many,TRBJ2-7,TRBV5-1,CASSLPGLAGVYYEQYF,TGCGCCAGCAGCCTACCCGGACTAGCGGGGGTCTACTACGAGCAGTACTTC
TRBD2,.,TRBJ2-5,TRBV4-2,CASSQDLAGGRETQYF,TGTGCCAGCAGCCAGGACTTAGCGGGGGGACGGGAGACCCAGTACTTC
TRBD1,few,TRBJ2-4,TRBV3-1,CASSQFGTAGNIQYF,TGTGCCAGCAGCCAATTCGGGACAGCTGGCAACATTCAGTACTTC
.,.,TRBJ2-2,TRBV12-3/TRBV12-4,CASTTDGELFF,TGTGCCAGCACCACGGACGGGGAGCTGTTTTTT
.,many,TRBJ2-2,TRBV19,CASSILPEAGELFF,TGTGCCAGTAGTATACTCCCTGAGGCCGGGGAGCTGTTTTTT
.,many,TRBJ2-7,TRBV4-1,CASSQGRSSYEQYF,TGCGCCAGCAGCCAAGGGCGGAGCTCCTACGAGCAGTACTTC
TRBD1,many,TRBJ2-7,TRBV28,CASTRGLYDEQYF,TGTGCCAGCACCAGGGGGTTATACGACGAGCAGTACTTC
.,.,TRBJ1-2,TRBV9,CASSVAEGISGYTF,TGTGCCAGCAGCGTAGCAGAGGGCATCTCTGGCTACACCTTC
.,few,TRBJ1-1,TRBV5-1,CASNPGSMNTEAFF,TGCGCCAGCAACCCAGGGAGTATGAACACTGAAGCTTTCTTT
TRBD1,many,TRBJ2-2,TRBV15,CATSRRTGQVFNTGELFF,TGTGCCACCAGCAGAAGAACGGGACAGGTCTTTAACACCGGGGAGCTGTTTTTT
.,many,TRBJ1-2,TRBV12-3/TRBV12-4,CASSESGGGYTF,TGTGCCAGCAGTGAAAGCGGGGGTGGCTACACCTTC
.,many,TRBJ1-2,TRBV15,CATSRDMGGYGYTF,TGTGCCACCAGCAGAGATATGGGGGGTTATGGCTACACCTTC
.,many,TRBJ1-1,TRBV11-1,CASSPENTEAFF,TGTGCCAGCAGCCCAGAGAACACTGAAGCTTTCTTT
.,many,TRBJ2-2,TRBV11-2,CASSPGGGTGYTGELFF,TGTGCCAGCAGCCCAGGCGGCGGAACAGGGTACACCGGGGAGCTGTTTTTT
.,many,TRBJ1-1,TRBV7-8,CASSSWTGTEAFF,TGTGCCAGCAGCTCGTGGACGGGGACTGAAGCTTTCTTT
.,.,TRBJ2-7,TRBV6-2/TRBV6-3,CASFQPRQTAEQYF,TGTGCCAGCTTCCAGCCGCGACAGACTGCCGAGCAGTACTTC
.,.,TRBJ2-2,TRBV30,CVWGLNADTGELFF,TGTGTCTGGGGACTTAACGCAGACACCGGGGAGCTGTTTTTT
TRBD2,.,TRBJ2-5,TRBV30,CAWTGTSGQETQYF,TGTGCCTGGACCGGGACTAGCGGGCAAGAGACCCAGTACTTC